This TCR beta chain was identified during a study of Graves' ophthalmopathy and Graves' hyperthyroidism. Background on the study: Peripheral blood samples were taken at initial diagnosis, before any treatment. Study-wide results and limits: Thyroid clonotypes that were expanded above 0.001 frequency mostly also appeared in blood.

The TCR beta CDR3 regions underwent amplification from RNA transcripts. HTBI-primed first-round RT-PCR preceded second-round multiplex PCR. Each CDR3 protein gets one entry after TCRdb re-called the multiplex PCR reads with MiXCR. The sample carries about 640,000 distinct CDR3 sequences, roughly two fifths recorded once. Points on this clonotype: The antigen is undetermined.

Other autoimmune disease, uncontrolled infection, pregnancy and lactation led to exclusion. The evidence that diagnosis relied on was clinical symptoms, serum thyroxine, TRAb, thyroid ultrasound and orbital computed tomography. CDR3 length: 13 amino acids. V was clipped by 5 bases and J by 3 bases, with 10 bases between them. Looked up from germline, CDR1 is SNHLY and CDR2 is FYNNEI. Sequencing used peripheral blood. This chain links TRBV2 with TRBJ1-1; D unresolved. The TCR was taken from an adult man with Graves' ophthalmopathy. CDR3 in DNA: TGTGCCAGCAGTTTATTGAAGGACACTGAAGCTTTCTTT. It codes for CASSLLKDTEAFF.